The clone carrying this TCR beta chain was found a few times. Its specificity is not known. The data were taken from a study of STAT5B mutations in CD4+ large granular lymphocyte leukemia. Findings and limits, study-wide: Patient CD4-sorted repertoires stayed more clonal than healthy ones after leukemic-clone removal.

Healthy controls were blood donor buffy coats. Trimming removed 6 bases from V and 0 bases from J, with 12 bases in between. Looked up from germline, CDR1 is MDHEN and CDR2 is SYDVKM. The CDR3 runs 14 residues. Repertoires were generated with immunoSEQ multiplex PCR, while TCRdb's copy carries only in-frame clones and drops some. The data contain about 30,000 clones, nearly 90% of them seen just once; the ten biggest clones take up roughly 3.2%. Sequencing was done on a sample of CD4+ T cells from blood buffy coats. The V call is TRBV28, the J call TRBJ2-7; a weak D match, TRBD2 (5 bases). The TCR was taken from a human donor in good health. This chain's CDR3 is CASSPVGASYEQYF. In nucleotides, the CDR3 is TGTGCCAGCAGCCCGGTGGGAGCCTCCTACGAGCAGTACTTC.